The 7 T cell receptor beta chains reported below all come from one sample, sequenced in a study of T cell clusters in autoimmune cytopenias. TRB was amplified from 250 ng of peripheral blood genomic DNA per sample. Multiplex touch-down PCR amplified TRB using TRB-A and TRB-B pools in one tube. TCRdb re-analyzed the multiplex PCR reads; it lists each CDR3 protein once, without DNA. This sample's clone table lists under 4,500 distinct CDR3 sequences. These data were also filed under a second study, of T cell repertoires in aging, cancer and after chemotherapy.

The sequencing input was peripheral blood. The origin of the receptors is a human donor in good health.

This clonotype is deemed medium-sized by its frequency. The chain carries TRBV27 and TRBJ1-2; TCRdb outputs TRBD1, but without DNA this stays unchecked. The CDR3 covers 16 residues. Germline V gives CDR1 MNHEY, CDR2 SMNVEV (reference sequence). CDR3 sequence: CASSLRGGGVNYGYTF.

By frequency, this clonotype registers medium-sized. The gene calls are TRBV6-2 or TRBV6-3 and TRBJ2-2; TCRdb lists TRBD1, though no DNA is available to test this call. Germline CDR1 is MNHEY and CDR2 is SVGEGT. The CDR3 totals 16 residues. CDR3 loop: CASSYSGGRSTGELFF.

Frequency places this clonotype as medium-sized. The chain has TRBV18 and TRBJ1-1. From germline, CDR1 is KGHSH and CDR2 LQKENI. The CDR3 is made up of 13 amino acids. The CDR3 loop is CASSLTLNTEAFF. The variable domain in full, completed from reference TRBV18 and TRBJ1-1, reads NAGVMQNPRHLVRRRGQEARLRCSPMKGHSHVYWYRQLPEEGLKFMVYLQKENIIDESGMPKERFSAEFPKEGPSILRIQQVVRGDSAAYFCASSLTLNTEAFFGQGTRLTVV.

The genes are TRBV28 and TRBJ2-2. The germline CDR1 and CDR2 sequences are MDHEN and SYDVKM. CDR3 length: 12 amino acids. The CDR3: CASRTVGGELFF.

This clonotype is deemed medium-sized (0.01 to 0.1%) by its frequency. The genes are TRBV29-1 and TRBJ2-7; the D call of TRBD1 rests on TCRdb alone, since no DNA is present to check it. The CDR3 contains 15 residues. CDR1 and CDR2 (germline): SQVTM, ANQGSEA. The CDR3 loop is CSVEGGEKTLNEQYF.

This sequence joins TRBV5-1 and TRBJ2-2; TCRdb picks TRBD1, but there is no DNA to check that call. The germline V gene encodes CDR1 SGHRS and CDR2 YFSETQ. The CDR3 spans 18 residues. The CDR3 is CASSSLSPWEGAVGELFF. The full variable domain, completed using reference TRBV5-1 and TRBJ2-2, is KAGVTQTPRYLIKTRGQQVTLSCSPISGHRSVSWYQQTPGQGLQFLFEYFSETQRNKGNFPGRFSGRQFSNSRSEMNVSTLELGDSALYLCASSSLSPWEGAVGELFFGEGSRLTVL.

This clonotype is classed as medium-sized by frequency. The rearrangement uses TRBV20-1 and TRBJ2-5. The CDR3 consists of 11 residues. Germline CDR1 DFQATT, CDR2 SNEGSKA (reference sequence). This chain's CDR3 is CSASKGQTQYF.